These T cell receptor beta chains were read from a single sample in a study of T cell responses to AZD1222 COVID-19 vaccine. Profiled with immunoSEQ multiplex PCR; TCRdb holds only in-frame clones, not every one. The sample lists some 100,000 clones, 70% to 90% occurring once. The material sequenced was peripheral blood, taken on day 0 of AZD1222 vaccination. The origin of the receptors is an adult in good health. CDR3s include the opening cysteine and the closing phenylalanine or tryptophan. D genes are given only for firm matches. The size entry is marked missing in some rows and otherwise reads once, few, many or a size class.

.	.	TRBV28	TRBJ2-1	CASSSTREVARWNEQFF	TGTGCCAGCAGTAGTACCCGTGAGGTAGCCCGGTGGAATGAGCAGTTCTTC
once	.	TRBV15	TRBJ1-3	CATSGNKDTIYF	TGTGCCACCAGCGGGAATAAGGACACCATATATTTT
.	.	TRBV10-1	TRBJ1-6	CASSVGPGDGSPLHF	TGCGCCAGCAGTGTGGGTCCCGGGGACGGTTCACCCCTCCACTTT
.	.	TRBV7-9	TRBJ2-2	CASSFGNTGELFF	TGTGCCAGCAGCTTTGGTAACACCGGGGAGCTGTTTTTT
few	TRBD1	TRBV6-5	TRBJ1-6	CASSYTRQGAGSPLHF	TGTGCCAGCAGTTACACCCGACAGGGGGCCGGATCACCCCTCCACTTT
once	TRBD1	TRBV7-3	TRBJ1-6	CASSLTAGQMSSYNSPLHF	TGTGCCAGCAGCTTAACAGCGGGACAGATGAGCTCCTATAATTCACCCCTCCACTTT
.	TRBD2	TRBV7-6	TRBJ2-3	CASSPLVAGAEAGTDTQYF	TGTGCCAGCAGCCCTTTAGTAGCGGGAGCGGAGGCGGGCACAGATACGCAGTATTTT
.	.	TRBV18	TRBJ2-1	CASSPLGPNNEQFF	TGTGCCAGCTCACCACTCGGGCCGAACAATGAGCAGTTCTTC
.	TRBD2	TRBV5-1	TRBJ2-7	CASSGLDPYEQYF	TGCGCCAGCAGTGGACTAGATCCCTACGAGCAGTACTTC
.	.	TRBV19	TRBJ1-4	CASSIVEPGNEKLFF	TGTGCCAGTAGTATAGTCGAGCCCGGCAATGAAAAACTGTTTTTT